This TCR beta chain was obtained from a study of blood T cell repertoires in COVID-19. At the level of the study: Researchers got acute and convalescent COVID-19 samples from the United States, Italy and Spain. Sample material is recorded as cDNA or gDNA derived from T cells, B-cell-depleted T cells, or PBMCs.

As processed by the authors: Nucleated cell counts were estimated from reference gene primer amplification. Here immunoSEQ multiplex PCR was the method, and the copy in TCRdb shows in-frame clones only, minus some. D and trimming come from the DNA, and the V and J calls and clone size come from that table. The profile shows fewer than 200,000 clones, over 75% of them singletons. The CDR3 sequence is 14 residues long. The rearrangement links TRBV1 to TRBJ2-1; TRBD2 is taken as the D call from the table, unchecked against the DNA. TRBV1 is described as a pseudogene. This receptor was identified in a woman in her sixties or seventies with acute or convalescent COVID-19. Sequenced sample: peripheral blood. The CDR3 DNA sequence: TGCACCAGCAGCTCGGGACTCCCTTACAATGAGCAGTTCTTC. Translating gives CTSSSGLPYNEQFF.